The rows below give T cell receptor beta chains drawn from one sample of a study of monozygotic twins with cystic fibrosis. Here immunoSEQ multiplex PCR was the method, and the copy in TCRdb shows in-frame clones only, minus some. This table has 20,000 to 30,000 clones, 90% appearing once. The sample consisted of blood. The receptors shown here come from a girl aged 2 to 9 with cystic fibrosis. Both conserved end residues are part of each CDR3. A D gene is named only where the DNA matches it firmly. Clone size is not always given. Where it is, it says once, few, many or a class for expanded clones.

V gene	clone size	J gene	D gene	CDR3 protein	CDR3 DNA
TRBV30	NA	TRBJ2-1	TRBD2	CAWSVEGLAGRGEQFF	TGTGCCTGGAGTGTAGAGGGACTAGCGGGGAGAGGTGAGCAGTTCTTC
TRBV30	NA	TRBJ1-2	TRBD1	CASAGTEGGYTF	TGTGCCTCTGCCGGGACAGAGGGTGGCTACACCTTC
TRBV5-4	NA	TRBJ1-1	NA	CASSPFLNTEAFF	TGTGCCAGCAGCCCTTTTTTGAACACTGAAGCTTTCTTT
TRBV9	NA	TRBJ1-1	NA	CASSVVPVQGSNTEAFF	TGTGCCAGCAGCGTAGTACCCGTCCAGGGTTCGAACACTGAAGCTTTCTTT
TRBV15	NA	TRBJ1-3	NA	CATSRDQVFGNTIYF	TGTGCCACCAGCAGAGATCAGGTGTTTGGAAACACCATATATTTT
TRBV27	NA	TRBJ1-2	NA	CASTIALGLGYGYTF	TGTGCCAGCACCATAGCCTTAGGACTAGGCTATGGCTACACCTTC
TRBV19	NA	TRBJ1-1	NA	CASSIGGVRYTEAFF	TGTGCCAGTAGTATAGGGGGCGTGAGGTACACTGAAGCTTTCTTT
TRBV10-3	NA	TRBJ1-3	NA	CAISETGSGNTIYF	TGTGCCATCAGTGAGACAGGGTCGGGAAACACCATATATTTT
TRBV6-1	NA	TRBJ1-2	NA	CASLRQPYYGYTF	TGTGCCAGCCTTCGACAGCCTTACTATGGCTACACCTTC
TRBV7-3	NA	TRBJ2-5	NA	CASSLNLESSETQYF	TGTGCCAGCAGCTTAAATCTAGAGTCTTCGGAGACCCAGTACTTC
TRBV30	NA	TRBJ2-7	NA	CAWGGGAGQYF	TGTGCCTGGGGAGGGGGAGCAGGGCAGTACTTC
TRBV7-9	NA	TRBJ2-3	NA	CASSLGRSTDTQYF	TGTGCCAGCAGCTTGGGCAGGAGCACAGATACGCAGTATTTT
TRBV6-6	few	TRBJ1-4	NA	CASSYPGPRGNEKLFF	TGTGCCAGCAGTTATCCAGGGCCGAGGGGGAATGAAAAACTGTTTTTT
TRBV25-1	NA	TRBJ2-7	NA	CASSEYREPSYEQYF	TGTGCCAGCAGTGAATACAGGGAACCTTCCTACGAGCAGTACTTC
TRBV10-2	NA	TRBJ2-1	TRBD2	CASSESNNSGGSHNEQFF	TGCGCCAGCAGTGAGTCGAATAATAGCGGGGGCTCCCACAATGAGCAGTTCTTC
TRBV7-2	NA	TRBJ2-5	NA	CASSLRRETQYF	TGTGCCAGCAGCTTACGTAGAGAGACCCAGTACTTC
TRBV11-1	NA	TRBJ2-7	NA	CASSLQGHEQYF	TGTGCCAGCAGCCTACAGGGCCACGAGCAGTACTTC
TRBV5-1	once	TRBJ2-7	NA	CASSFGILSSYEQYF	TGCGCCAGCAGCTTCGGGATCTTAAGCTCCTACGAGCAGTACTTC
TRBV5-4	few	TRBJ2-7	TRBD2	CASSFLGGRDYEQYF	TGTGCCAGCAGTTTCTTGGGAGGGAGGGACTACGAGCAGTACTTC
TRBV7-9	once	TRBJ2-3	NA	CASIKPGLSTDTQYF	TGTGCCAGCATAAAACCGGGACTCAGCACAGATACGCAGTATTTT
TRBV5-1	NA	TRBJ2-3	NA	CASSIRRDHGTDTQYF	TGCGCCAGCAGCATTCGCCGGGACCACGGGACAGATACGCAGTATTTT
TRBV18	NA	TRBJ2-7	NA	CASSPNAYEQYF	TGTGCCAGCTCACCAAACGCCTACGAGCAGTACTTC
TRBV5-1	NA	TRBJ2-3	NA	CASTGDTQYF	TGCGCCAGCACCGGTGATACGCAGTATTTT
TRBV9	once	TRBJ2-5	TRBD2	CASSVGASGGQETQYF	TGTGCCAGCAGCGTAGGGGCTAGCGGGGGCCAAGAGACCCAGTACTTC
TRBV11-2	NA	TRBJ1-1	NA	CASSLVGVGTEAFF	TGTGCCAGCAGCTTAGTCGGTGTGGGCACTGAAGCTTTCTTT
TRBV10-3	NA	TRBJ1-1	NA	CAISDLTEAFF	TGTGCCATCAGTGATTTGACTGAAGCTTTCTTT
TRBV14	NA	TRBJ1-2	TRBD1	CASSEHGTGGGYTF	TGTGCCAGCAGCGAACATGGGACAGGGGGAGGCTACACCTTC
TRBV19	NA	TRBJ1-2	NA	CASSSYGSFIPGYTF	TGTGCCAGTAGTTCGTACGGCAGCTTCATCCCTGGCTACACCTTC
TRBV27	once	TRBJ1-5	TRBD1	CASKPEDRGSNQPQHF	TGTGCCAGCAAGCCGGAGGACAGGGGTAGCAATCAGCCCCAGCATTTT
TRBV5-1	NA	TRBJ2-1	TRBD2	CASSTRTSSTEQFF	TGCGCCAGCAGCACAAGGACTAGCAGCACTGAGCAGTTCTTC
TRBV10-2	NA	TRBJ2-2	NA	CASSGGNTGELFF	TGCGCCAGCAGTGGGGGGAACACCGGGGAGCTGTTTTTT
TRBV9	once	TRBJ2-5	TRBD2	CASSVGGGAEETQYF	TGTGCCAGCAGCGTAGGCGGGGGGGCCGAAGAGACCCAGTACTTC
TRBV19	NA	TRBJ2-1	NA	CASSTSRDPHSSSYNEQFF	TGTGCCAGTAGTACCTCCCGGGACCCGCACTCTAGCTCCTACAATGAGCAGTTCTTC
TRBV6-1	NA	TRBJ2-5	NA	CASSEALLVRGTETQYF	TGTGCCAGCAGTGAAGCGCTTCTTGTCAGAGGGACCGAGACCCAGTACTTC
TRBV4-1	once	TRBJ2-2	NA	CASSQVDTGELFF	TGCGCCAGCAGCCAGGTAGATACCGGGGAGCTGTTTTTT
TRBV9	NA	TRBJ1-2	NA	CASSVDTNYGYTF	TGTGCCAGCAGCGTAGACACTAACTATGGCTACACCTTC
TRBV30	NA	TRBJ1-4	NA	CAWRPGLRDEKLFF	TGTGCCTGGAGGCCAGGGTTGCGGGATGAAAAACTGTTTTTT
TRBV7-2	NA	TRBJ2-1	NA	CASSPYRLVDDEQFF	TGTGCCAGCAGCCCCTACCGGTTAGTCGACGATGAGCAGTTCTTC
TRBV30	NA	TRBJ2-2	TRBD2	CACLTSGAPIGELFF	TGTGCCTGTCTGACTAGCGGGGCCCCTATCGGGGAGCTGTTTTTT
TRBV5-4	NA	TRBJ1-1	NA	CASSLGGGREHTEAFF	TGTGCCAGCAGCTTGGGGGGTGGCAGGGAACACACTGAAGCTTTCTTT
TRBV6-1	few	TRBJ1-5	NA	CASSVRQTNSNQPQHF	TGTGCCAGCAGTGTCCGACAGACTAATAGCAATCAGCCCCAGCATTTT
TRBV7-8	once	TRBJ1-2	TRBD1	CASSLESGQPFYGYTF	TGTGCCAGCAGCTTAGAATCGGGACAGCCCTTTTATGGCTACACCTTC
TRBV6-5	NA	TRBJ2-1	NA	CASSYSGHSYNEQFF	TGTGCCAGCAGTTACTCTGGACACTCCTACAATGAGCAGTTCTTC
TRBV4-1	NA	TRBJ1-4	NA	CASSQGGPQEGKLFF	TGCGCCAGCAGCCAAGGGGGCCCACAGGAGGGAAAACTGTTTTTT
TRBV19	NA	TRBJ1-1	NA	CASSIYMGEAFF	TGTGCCAGTAGTATTTATATGGGTGAAGCTTTCTTT